Sequencing of this T cell receptor (beta chain) was carried out in a study of PD-L1 blockade in urothelial cancer. Study summary: Blood gave a median 141,255 T cells.

Trimming removed 1 base at V and 3 bases at J, with 10 bases between. The germline CDR1 and CDR2 sequences are SNHLY and FYNNEI. The CDR3 has 15 amino acids. Only in-frame clones appear in the TCRdb table, and some are missing; sequencing was by immunoSEQ multiplex PCR. Of fewer than 35,000 clones listed, around 86% are singletons. This clonotype was sampled from a man between 45 and 60 years old with urothelial cancer. The chain is built from TRBV2 and TRBJ2-1; D is perhaps TRBD1 (6 bases). This specimen consisted of PBMCs, obtained around atezolizumab (anti-PD-L1) treatment. The CDR3 bases are TGTGCCAGCAGTGAAGGTGGGGGCGTCTACAATGAGCAGTTCTTC. Translated, it gives CASSEGGGVYNEQFF.